The rows below give T cell receptor beta chains drawn from one sample of a study of beta chain features in type 1 diabetes. Clones were sequenced by immunoSEQ multiplex PCR, and TCRdb holds only the in-frame ones, with some missing. Of 500,000 to 800,000 clones listed, around an eighth are singletons. Sequencing was carried out using naive CD4+ T cells from blood. The receptors come from a man younger than 40 with type 1 diabetes. CDR3s include the opening cysteine and the closing phenylalanine or tryptophan. The order of the fields is J gene, D gene, clone size, V gene, CDR3 protein, CDR3 DNA. A D gene is named only where the DNA matches it firmly. The listing skips clone size in some rows; elsewhere it reads once, few, many or a size class.

J gene: TRBJ2-4; D gene: TRBD2; clone size: .; V gene: TRBV4-3; CDR3 protein: CASSQGRGAANIQYF; CDR3 DNA: TGCGCCAGCAGCCAAGGGCGGGGGGCCGCAAACATTCAGTACTTC
J gene: TRBJ2-3; D gene: TRBD2; clone size: .; V gene: TRBV6-5; CDR3 protein: CASSATSEDTQYF; CDR3 DNA: TGTGCCAGCAGTGCCACTAGCGAGGATACGCAGTATTTT
J gene: TRBJ2-2; D gene: .; clone size: .; V gene: TRBV10-3; CDR3 protein: CAIRENTGELFF; CDR3 DNA: TGTGCCATCAGGGAGAACACCGGGGAGCTGTTTTTT
J gene: TRBJ1-3; D gene: .; clone size: few; V gene: TRBV7-2; CDR3 protein: CASSLGQARSGNTIYF; CDR3 DNA: TGTGCCAGCAGCTTAGGACAGGCGAGATCTGGAAACACCATATATTTT
J gene: TRBJ2-6; D gene: .; clone size: .; V gene: TRBV6-5; CDR3 protein: CASSFTSSSGANVLTF; CDR3 DNA: TGTGCCAGCAGTTTTACCTCTTCCTCTGGGGCCAACGTCCTGACTTTC
J gene: TRBJ1-5; D gene: .; clone size: few; V gene: TRBV10-3; CDR3 protein: CAISESNQPQHF; CDR3 DNA: TGTGCCATCAGTGAGTCGAATCAGCCCCAGCATTTT
J gene: TRBJ1-2; D gene: .; clone size: few; V gene: TRBV7-2; CDR3 protein: CASSLAIDYGYTF; CDR3 DNA: TGTGCCAGCAGCTTAGCGATCGACTATGGCTACACCTTC
J gene: TRBJ2-1; D gene: TRBD1; clone size: few; V gene: TRBV5-1; CDR3 protein: CASSIGTGNNEQFF; CDR3 DNA: TGCGCCAGCAGCATTGGGACAGGGAACAATGAGCAGTTCTTC
J gene: TRBJ2-1; D gene: .; clone size: few; V gene: TRBV7-9; CDR3 protein: CASSSRDEQFF; CDR3 DNA: TGTGCCAGCAGCTCCAGAGATGAGCAGTTCTTC
J gene: TRBJ2-1; D gene: TRBD1; clone size: few; V gene: TRBV29-1; CDR3 protein: CSARDRGLDEQFF; CDR3 DNA: TGCAGCGCCCGGGACAGGGGGCTGGATGAGCAGTTCTTC
J gene: TRBJ2-5; D gene: .; clone size: few; V gene: TRBV29-1; CDR3 protein: CSVEGVQETQYF; CDR3 DNA: TGCAGCGTTGAAGGGGTCCAAGAGACCCAGTACTTC
J gene: TRBJ1-5; D gene: .; clone size: few; V gene: TRBV27; CDR3 protein: CASSLSQVNNQPQHF; CDR3 DNA: TGTGCCAGCAGTTTATCGCAGGTGAACAATCAGCCCCAGCATTTT
J gene: TRBJ1-4; D gene: .; clone size: .; V gene: TRBV9; CDR3 protein: CASSVAGGNYEKLFF; CDR3 DNA: TGTGCCAGCAGCGTCGCGGGGGGAAACTATGAAAAACTGTTTTTT
J gene: TRBJ2-7; D gene: .; clone size: .; V gene: TRBV19; CDR3 protein: CASSIQGTLYEQYF; CDR3 DNA: TGTGCCAGTAGTATACAGGGGACCCTCTACGAGCAGTACTTC
J gene: TRBJ2-3; D gene: .; clone size: .; V gene: TRBV19; CDR3 protein: CASSIMAGSTDTQYF; CDR3 DNA: TGTGCCAGTAGTATTATGGCAGGCAGCACAGATACGCAGTATTTT
J gene: TRBJ1-3; D gene: TRBD1; clone size: .; V gene: TRBV29-1; CDR3 protein: CSVQGPDRGRNTIYF; CDR3 DNA: TGCAGCGTCCAAGGACCCGACAGGGGTCGAAACACCATATATTTT
J gene: TRBJ2-6; D gene: TRBD1; clone size: .; V gene: TRBV7-9; CDR3 protein: CASRWGTAGANVLTF; CDR3 DNA: TGTGCCAGCCGATGGGGGACAGCTGGGGCCAACGTCCTGACTTTC
J gene: TRBJ2-2; D gene: TRBD1; clone size: few; V gene: TRBV25-1; CDR3 protein: CASSEDGTDTGELFF; CDR3 DNA: TGTGCCAGCAGTGAAGATGGGACAGACACCGGGGAGCTGTTTTTT
J gene: TRBJ2-1; D gene: TRBD1; clone size: few; V gene: TRBV6-1; CDR3 protein: CASSERQGNEQFF; CDR3 DNA: TGTGCCAGCAGTGAAAGACAGGGAAATGAGCAGTTCTTC
J gene: TRBJ1-1; D gene: .; clone size: few; V gene: TRBV7-9; CDR3 protein: CASSLFGMAEAFF; CDR3 DNA: TGTGCCAGCAGCTTATTCGGGATGGCTGAAGCTTTCTTT
J gene: TRBJ1-4; D gene: .; clone size: few; V gene: TRBV14; CDR3 protein: CASSQDGPSANEKLFF; CDR3 DNA: TGTGCCAGCAGCCAAGATGGACCGTCGGCTAATGAAAAACTGTTTTTT
J gene: TRBJ2-7; D gene: TRBD1; clone size: .; V gene: TRBV5-1; CDR3 protein: CASSSRQGSYEQYF; CDR3 DNA: TGCGCCAGCAGCTCTCGACAGGGCTCCTACGAGCAGTACTTC